This TCR beta chain was documented in a study of T cells in Graves' hyperthyroidism and ophthalmopathy. Amplified TCR beta CDR3 regions derived from RNA transcripts. The primer set for the first-round RT-PCR of the TCR CDR3 was HTBI. Via MiXCR, TCRdb re-called the multiplex PCR reads, giving one row per CDR3 protein. The sample lists about 580,000 distinct CDR3 sequences, around 46% occurring once. The CDR3 contains 14 residues. Germline trimming cut 2 bases from V and 7 bases from J; bases unmatched to any gene: 8. Germline-derived CDR1 and CDR2 are GTSNPN and SVGIG (reference sequence). This TCR came from a young woman with Graves' hyperthyroidism. The chain employs TRBV30 and TRBJ1-1, with 9 positions matching TRBD1. The sample taken for sequencing was peripheral blood or thyroid tissue (not recorded which). CDR3 nucleotides: TGTGCCTGGAGTACAGGGGGCGAAAAGCTTGAAGCTTTCTTT. It translates to CAWSTGGEKLEAFF.